These T cell receptor beta chains were read from a single sample in a study of cytomegalovirus exposure and HLA in healthy donors. The data were produced by immunoSEQ multiplex PCR, yet TCRdb's version contains in-frame clones alone and is incomplete. The repertoire holds 120,000 or so clones, roughly 82% seen once, with around 1.5% in the top ten. Sequencing was done on a sample of PBMCs. The receptors were sampled from a woman between 18 and 29 years old in good health and CMV-seronegative. CDR3s include the opening cysteine and the closing phenylalanine or tryptophan. A D gene is named only where the DNA matches it firmly. Size tells how often a clone was seen (once, few, many) or the class of an expanded clone, and some rows leave it out.

TRBJ1-1,.,TRBV19,few,TGTGCCAGTAGTATAGTGGCGGGGGTGAGACCTGAAGCTTTCTTT,CASSIVAGVRPEAFF
TRBJ2-7,.,TRBV4-1,.,TGCGCCAGCAGCCAAGGTGACTCGTCGAGCTCCTACGAGCAGTACTTC,CASSQGDSSSSYEQYF
TRBJ1-6,.,TRBV7-2,.,TGTGCCAGCAGCTTGGACAGTAATTCACCCCTCCACTTT,CASSLDSNSPLHF
TRBJ2-6,.,TRBV7-9,.,TGTGCCAGCAGCTTCCCACAATCTGGGGCCAACGTCCTGACTTTC,CASSFPQSGANVLTF
TRBJ1-1,TRBD1,TRBV7-2,.,TGTGCCAGCAGCCGACAGGGAGGTCCTATGAACACTGAAGCTTTCTTT,CASSRQGGPMNTEAFF
TRBJ2-1,.,TRBV20-1,.,TGCAGCGCTAGTGAGTACAATGAGCAGTTCTTC,CSASEYNEQFF
TRBJ2-3,TRBD2,TRBV7-9,once,TGTGCCAGCAGCTCCCGGACTAGCGGGAGTTCGGATACGCAGTATTTT,CASSSRTSGSSDTQYF
TRBJ1-3,.,TRBV6-5,few,TGTGCCAGCAGTGAAAGTATTGGAGGGAACACCATATATTTT,CASSESIGGNTIYF
TRBJ1-2,.,TRBV7-2,.,TGTGCCAGCAGCTTAAAGACAGACTCCTATGGCTACACCTTC,CASSLKTDSYGYTF
TRBJ2-7,.,TRBV4-1,.,TGCGCCAGCAGCCAAGATGGCGGCGGATCCTACGAGCAGTACTTC,CASSQDGGGSYEQYF
TRBJ2-1,.,TRBV9,.,TGTGCCAGCAGCGTAGTCCAGGGTAATGAGCAGTTCTTC,CASSVVQGNEQFF
TRBJ1-2,.,TRBV5-5,.,TGTGCCAGCAGCTTGGCCCCTGGGCAGGTTGGGAGTGGCTACACCTTC,CASSLAPGQVGSGYTF
TRBJ2-7,TRBD1,TRBV2,few,TGTGCCAGCAGGGTTACAGGGGTTCCCCACGAGCAGTACTTC,CASRVTGVPHEQYF
TRBJ1-5,.,TRBV4-3,.,TGCGCCAGCAGCCAAGACAGGATTGAATATAGCAATCAGCCCCAGCATTTT,CASSQDRIEYSNQPQHF
TRBJ2-7,.,TRBV5-6,.,TGTGCCAGCAGCTTGGGCACAGTAACCTACGAGCAGTACTTC,CASSLGTVTYEQYF
TRBJ2-7,.,TRBV4-2,.,TGTGCCAGCAGGGGAGGGGGGTTCTACGAGCAGTACTTC,CASRGGGFYEQYF
TRBJ2-3,.,TRBV6-4,.,TGTGCCAGCAGTCCGGGACTCCCCACAGATACGCAGTATTTT,CASSPGLPTDTQYF
TRBJ2-2,TRBD2,TRBV5-1,.,TGCGCCAGCAGCTTGGATGCGGGGGGAGCAACCGGGGAGCTGTTTTTT,CASSLDAGGATGELFF
TRBJ2-1,.,TRBV4-1,.,TGCGCCAGCAGCCATATCACCGGGACCAGGGGTGAGCAGTTCTTC,CASSHITGTRGEQFF
TRBJ2-1,.,TRBV9,.,TGTGCCAGCAGTGCTCTGGATGTGCGGTACAATGAGCAGTTCTTC,CASSALDVRYNEQFF
TRBJ1-2,.,TRBV5-4,few,TGTGCCAGCAGCCTGAGGGCAGGATTGAACTATGGCTACACCTTC,CASSLRAGLNYGYTF
TRBJ2-7,TRBD2,TRBV5-1,.,TGCGCCAGCAGCCCGGGGGGGGCTAGCGGGGGACTAAGATACTACGAGCAGTACTTC,CASSPGGASGGLRYYEQYF
TRBJ2-3,.,TRBV29-1,.,TGCAGCGTTGCCCTCACAGATACGCAGTATTTT,CSVALTDTQYF
TRBJ1-1,TRBD1,TRBV6-6,.,TGTGCCAGCACCACACAGGGGACGAACACTGAAGCTTTCTTT,CASTTQGTNTEAFF
TRBJ2-3,.,TRBV2,once,TGTGCCAGCAAGGGGGGGACAAGCACAGATACGCAGTATTTT,CASKGGTSTDTQYF
TRBJ1-4,TRBD1,TRBV29-1,.,TGCAGCGCGCGGACAGGGGGTGAAAAACTGTTTTTT,CSARTGGEKLFF